This T cell receptor beta chain was observed in a study of T cell repertoires in cytomegalovirus infection. Turning to the study itself: Both a matching HLA type and CMV infection were indicated by public TCR beta signatures.

TCRdb re-called the reads with MiXCR, one entry per CDR3 protein. The sample lists over 45,000 distinct CDR3 sequences; nearly 20% were seen once. This clonotype was recorded a few times. Its antigen is still unknown. Study results and limitations: Carriers of CMV and the relevant HLA type were discriminated by public TCR beta frequency. The response measured ex vivo was dominated by TCR beta clonotypes (HLA-C-restricted and CMV-specific).

Germline lookup yields CDR1 SGHDN and CDR2 FVKESK. This CDR3 contains 14 residues. Trimming took 4 bases from V and 9 from J; bases not matched to a gene: 11. The receptor was isolated from a human donor in good health (CMV status not recorded). Some clones in this sample may be carry-over from other donors' samples. This specimen was CD8+ T cells from cultured PBMCs, taken from culture after CMV antigen stimulation. The chain joins TRBV14 to TRBJ2-7; 8 nucleotides agree with TRBD2. The CDR3 bases are TGTGCCAGCAGCCCCACAGCGGGGGCTGGTTGGCAGTACTTC. Protein product: CASSPTAGAGWQYF.